Presented here are 6 T cell receptor beta chains from one specimen sequenced in a study of CD8+ T cells in alopecia areata. Documented treatment: oral pan-JAK inhibitor, 5-10 mg twice daily. Once RNA had been extracted, it was reverse transcribed into cDNA to act as the sequencing template. TCRdb's table, derived via immunoSEQ multiplex PCR, lists solely in-frame clones and lacks some. Found here are about 300,000 clones, 55% to 75% of them singletons; the top ten hold approximately 1.7%. The source was CD4+ T cells sorted from blood, collected at week 24, from a patient treated with tofacitinib. The origin of the receptors is a human donor with alopecia areata.

The chain combines TRBV7-2 with TRBJ2-1; D possibly matches TRBD1 or TRBD2 (5 bases each). V was clipped by 8 bases and J by 0 bases, with 14 bases between them. The CDR3 is 15 amino acids. CDR1 is SGHTA, CDR2 FQGNSA, per germline. The CDR3 loop reads CASSLSGTSYNEQFF. In DNA form, the CDR3 reads TGTGCCAGCTCCCTGTCCGGGACCTCCTACAATGAGCAGTTCTTC.

V gene TRBV30 combines with J gene TRBJ2-5; D possibly corresponds to TRBD2 (5 bases). CDR3 length equals 13 residues. The germline V gene encodes CDR1 GTSNPN and CDR2 SVGIG (reference sequence). Trimming took 5 bases from V and 4 from J, leaving 14 bases between them. CDR3 protein: CAWSRGKGETQYF. The CDR3 nucleotides read TGTGCCTGGTCACGGGGAAAAGGAGAGACCCAGTACTTC.

J is TRBJ1-1 and V is TRBV28; 9 positions agree with TRBD1. Trimming took 5 bases from V and 1 from J; bases not matched to a gene: 5. The CDR3 totals 15 residues. CDR1 is MDHEN and CDR2 is SYDVKM in the germline V gene. For the CDR3, the DNA is TGTGCCAGCAGTGGGGGGGGACAGGGGAACACTGAAGCTTTCTTT. Protein product: CASSGGGQGNTEAFF.

This clone was found once. The chain has TRBV2 and TRBJ1-1, with a possible D match to TRBD1 (5 bases). The V gene lost 4 bases and the J gene lost 0 bases, with 9 bases spanning the gap. The CDR3 sequence is 14 residues long. The V gene's germline CDR1 is SNHLY and CDR2 FYNNEI. DNA of the CDR3: TGTGCCAGCAGTGGGGGGACCCTGAACACTGAAGCTTTCTTT. This codes for CASSGGTLNTEAFF.

The chain is built from TRBV10-3 and TRBJ2-1, with 9 bases that match TRBD2. The V segment lost 2 bases and the J segment 5 bases; nucleotides outside the gene matches: 4. The V gene's germline CDR1 is ENHRY and CDR2 SYGVKD. This CDR3 spans 15 amino acids. This CDR3 is CAISESGGYNNEQFF. The CDR3 DNA follows: TGTGCCATCAGTGAGAGCGGGGGGTACAACAATGAGCAGTTCTTC.

The genes are TRBV29-1 and TRBJ1-1; D is uncertain. The CDR3 is 11 residues long. Trimming took off 3 bases at V and 8 bases at J, with 10 bases between the two ends. Germline V gene lookup returns CDR1 SQVTM and CDR2 ANQGSEA. The CDR3 sequence is CSVDRGSEAFF. The CDR3 nucleotides read TGCAGCGTTGATAGAGGGTCGGAAGCTTTCTTT.